This TCR beta chain was sequenced during a study of CD8 T cells in ankylosing spondylitis. Study-wide results and caveats: A TCR beta motif made of fewer than ten highly homologous variants seemed typical of ankylosing spondylitis blood.

This CDR3 has 15 residues. The germline CDR1 and CDR2 sequences are KGHSH and LQKENI. Unmatched junction bases numbered 8, after V lost 0 bases and J lost 7 bases. The sample holds many counts of this clonotype. Its antigen is currently unknown. Preparation of TCR beta libraries was done by quantitative 5'-RACE with molecular barcodes. TCRdb itself ran the 5' RACE reads through MiXCR, one entry per CDR3 protein. The sample includes a few hundred thousand distinct CDR3 sequences, about 9.9% of them seen just once. The rearrangement uses TRBV18 and TRBJ1-1; 7 nucleotides align to TRBD1. Sequences were obtained from blood, either unsorted or a sorted T cell fraction (not recorded which). This TCR derives from a female donor with ankylosing spondylitis or in good health (not recorded which). The CDR3 sequence is CASSPPMVGTDEAFF. The CDR3 bases are TGTGCCAGCTCACCACCGATGGTCGGGACAGATGAAGCTTTCTTT.